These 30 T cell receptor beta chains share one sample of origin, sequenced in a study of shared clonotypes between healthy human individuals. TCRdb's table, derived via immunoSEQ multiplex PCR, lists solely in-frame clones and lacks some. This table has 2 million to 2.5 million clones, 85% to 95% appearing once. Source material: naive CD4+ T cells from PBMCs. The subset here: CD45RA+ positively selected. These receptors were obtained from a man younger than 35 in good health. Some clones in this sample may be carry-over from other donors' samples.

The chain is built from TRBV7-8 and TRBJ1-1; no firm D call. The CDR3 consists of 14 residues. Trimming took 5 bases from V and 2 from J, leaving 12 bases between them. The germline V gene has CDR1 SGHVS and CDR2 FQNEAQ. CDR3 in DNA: TGTGCCAGCAGCCAAGACACCCTAAACACTGAAGCTTTCTTT. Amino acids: CASSQDTLNTEAFF.

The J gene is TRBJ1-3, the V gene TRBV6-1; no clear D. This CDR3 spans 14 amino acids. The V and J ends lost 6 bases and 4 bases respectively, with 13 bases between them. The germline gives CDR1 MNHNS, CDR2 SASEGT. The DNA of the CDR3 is TGTGCCAGCAGCAAAGGAGTCCAGGGAAACACCATATATTTT. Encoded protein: CASSKGVQGNTIYF.

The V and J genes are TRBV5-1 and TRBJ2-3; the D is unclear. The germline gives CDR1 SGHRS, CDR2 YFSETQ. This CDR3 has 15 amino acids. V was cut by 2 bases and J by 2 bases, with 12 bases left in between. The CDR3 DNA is TGCGCCAGCAGCTTAGGTTCCCCGGTCACAGATACGCAGTATTTT. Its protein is CASSLGSPVTDTQYF.

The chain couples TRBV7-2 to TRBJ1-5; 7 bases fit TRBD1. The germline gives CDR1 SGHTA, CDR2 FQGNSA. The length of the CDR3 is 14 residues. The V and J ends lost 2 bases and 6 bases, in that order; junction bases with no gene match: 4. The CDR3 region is CASSLKGGGQPQHF. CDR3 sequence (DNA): TGTGCCAGCAGCTTAAAAGGGGGCGGTCAGCCCCAGCATTTT.

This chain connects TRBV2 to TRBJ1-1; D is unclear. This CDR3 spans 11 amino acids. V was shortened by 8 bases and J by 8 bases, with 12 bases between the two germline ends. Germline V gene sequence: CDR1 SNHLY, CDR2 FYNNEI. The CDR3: CASSRFYEAFF. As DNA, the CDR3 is TGTGCCAGCTCCCGCTTCTACGAAGCTTTCTTT.

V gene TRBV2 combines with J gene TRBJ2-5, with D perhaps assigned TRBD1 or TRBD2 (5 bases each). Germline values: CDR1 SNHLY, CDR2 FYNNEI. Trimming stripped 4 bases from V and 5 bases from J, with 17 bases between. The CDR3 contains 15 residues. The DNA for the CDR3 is TGTGCCAGCAGTGGCCAGGGAGTACAAGGGGAGACCCAGTACTTC. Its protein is CASSGQGVQGETQYF.

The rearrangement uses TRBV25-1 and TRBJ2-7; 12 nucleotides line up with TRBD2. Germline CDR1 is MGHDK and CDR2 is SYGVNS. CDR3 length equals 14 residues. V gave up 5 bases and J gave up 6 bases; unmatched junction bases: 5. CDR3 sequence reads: CASSKQTSGGEQYF. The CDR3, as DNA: TGTGCCAGCAGTAAACAGACTAGCGGGGGCGAGCAGTACTTC.

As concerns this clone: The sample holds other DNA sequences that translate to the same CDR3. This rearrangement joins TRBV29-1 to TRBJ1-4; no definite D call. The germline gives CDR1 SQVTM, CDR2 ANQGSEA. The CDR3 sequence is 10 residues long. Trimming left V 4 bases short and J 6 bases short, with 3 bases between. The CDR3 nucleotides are TGCAGCGTTGGCGATGAAAAACTGTTTTTT. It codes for CSVGDEKLFF.

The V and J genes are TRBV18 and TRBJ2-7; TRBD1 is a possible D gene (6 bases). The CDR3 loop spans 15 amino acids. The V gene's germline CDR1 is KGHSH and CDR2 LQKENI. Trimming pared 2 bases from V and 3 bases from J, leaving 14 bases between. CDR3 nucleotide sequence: TGTGCCAGCTCACCAGGGACACAAAGAAACTACGAGCAGTACTTC. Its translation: CASSPGTQRNYEQYF.

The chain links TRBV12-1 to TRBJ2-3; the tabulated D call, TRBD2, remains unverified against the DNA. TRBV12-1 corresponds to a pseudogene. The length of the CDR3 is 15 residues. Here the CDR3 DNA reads TGTGCCAGCAGCGCAGCGGGAGAGGGCCCAGATACGCAGTATTTT. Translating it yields CASSAAGEGPDTQYF.

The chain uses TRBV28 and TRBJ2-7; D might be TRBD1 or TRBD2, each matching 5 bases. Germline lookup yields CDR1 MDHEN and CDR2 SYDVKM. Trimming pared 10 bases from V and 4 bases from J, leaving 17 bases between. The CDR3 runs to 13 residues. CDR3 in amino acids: CATGAGREYEQYF. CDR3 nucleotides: TGTGCCACCGGGGCAGGGCGAGAATACGAGCAGTACTTC. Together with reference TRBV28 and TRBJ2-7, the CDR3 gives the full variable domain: DVKVTQSSRYLVKRTGEKVFLECVQDMDHENMFWYRQDPGLGLRLIYFSYDVKMKEKGDIPEGYSVSREKKERFSLILESASTNQTSMYLCATGAGREYEQYFGPGTRLTVT.

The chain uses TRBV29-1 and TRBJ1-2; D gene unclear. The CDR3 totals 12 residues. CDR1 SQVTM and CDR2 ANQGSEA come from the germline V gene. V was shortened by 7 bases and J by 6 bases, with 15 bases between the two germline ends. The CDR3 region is CSDVTRVHGYTF. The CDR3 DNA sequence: TGCAGCGATGTAACGAGGGTTCATGGCTACACCTTC.

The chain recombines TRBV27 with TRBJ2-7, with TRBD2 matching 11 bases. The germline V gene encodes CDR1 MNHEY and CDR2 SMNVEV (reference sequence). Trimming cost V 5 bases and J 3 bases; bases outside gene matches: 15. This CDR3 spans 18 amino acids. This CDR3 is CASSPPGLAGGYSYEQYF. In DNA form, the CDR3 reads TGTGCCAGCAGTCCCCCGGGGCTAGCGGGAGGATACAGCTACGAGCAGTACTTC.

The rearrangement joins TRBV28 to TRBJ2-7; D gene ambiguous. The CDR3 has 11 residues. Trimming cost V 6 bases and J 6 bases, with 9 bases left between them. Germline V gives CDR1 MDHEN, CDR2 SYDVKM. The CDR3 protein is CASRSRTEQYF. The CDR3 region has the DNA TGTGCCAGCAGGTCGAGAACCGAGCAGTACTTC.

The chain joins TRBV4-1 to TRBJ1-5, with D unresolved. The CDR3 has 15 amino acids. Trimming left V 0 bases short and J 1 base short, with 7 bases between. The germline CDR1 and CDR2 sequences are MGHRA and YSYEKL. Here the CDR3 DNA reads TGCGCCAGCAGCCAAGACGGGCAGAGCAATCAGCCCCAGCATTTT. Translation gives CASSQDGQSNQPQHF.

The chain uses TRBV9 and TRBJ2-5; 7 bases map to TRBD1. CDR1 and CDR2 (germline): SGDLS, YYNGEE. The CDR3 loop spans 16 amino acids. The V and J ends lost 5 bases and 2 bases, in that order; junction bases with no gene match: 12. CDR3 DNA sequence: TGTGCCAGCAGAGCAGACAGGGCCGAATTTCAAGAGACCCAGTACTTC. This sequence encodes CASRADRAEFQETQYF.

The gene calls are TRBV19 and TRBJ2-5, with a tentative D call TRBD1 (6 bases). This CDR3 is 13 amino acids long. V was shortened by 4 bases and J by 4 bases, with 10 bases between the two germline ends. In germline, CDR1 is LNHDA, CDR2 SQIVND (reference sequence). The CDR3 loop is CASSRNRAETQYF. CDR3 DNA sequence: TGTGCCAGTAGTAGAAACAGGGCAGAGACCCAGTACTTC.

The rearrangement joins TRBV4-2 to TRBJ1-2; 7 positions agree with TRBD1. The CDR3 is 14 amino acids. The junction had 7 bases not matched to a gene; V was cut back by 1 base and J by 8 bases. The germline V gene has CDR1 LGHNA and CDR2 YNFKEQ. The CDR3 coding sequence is TGTGCCAGCAGCCAAGGGCGGCAGGGGGAAGGCTACACCTTC. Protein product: CASSQGRQGEGYTF.

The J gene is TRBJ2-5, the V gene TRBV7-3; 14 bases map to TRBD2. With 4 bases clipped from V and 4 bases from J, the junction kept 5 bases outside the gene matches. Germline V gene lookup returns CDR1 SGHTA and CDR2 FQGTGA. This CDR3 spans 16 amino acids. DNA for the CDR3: TGTGCCAGCAGCTCGGGACTAGCGGGAGCCCCAGAGACCCAGTACTTC. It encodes CASSSGLAGAPETQYF.

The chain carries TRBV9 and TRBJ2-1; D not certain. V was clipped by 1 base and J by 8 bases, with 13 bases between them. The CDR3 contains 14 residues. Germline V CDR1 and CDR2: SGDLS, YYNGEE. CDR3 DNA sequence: TGTGCCAGCAGCGTAAGGGCGAGCCCTTATGAGCAGTTCTTC. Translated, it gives CASSVRASPYEQFF.

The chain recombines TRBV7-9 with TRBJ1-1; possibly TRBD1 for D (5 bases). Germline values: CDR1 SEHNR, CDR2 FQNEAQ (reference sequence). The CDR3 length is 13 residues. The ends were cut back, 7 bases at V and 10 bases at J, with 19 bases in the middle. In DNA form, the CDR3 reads TGTGCCAGCATCACCTCCGGGACCCACGGAGCTTTCTTT. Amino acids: CASITSGTHGAFF.

The CDR3 bases are TGTGCCAGCAGCTCCCAGAACCTCTATGGCTACACCTTC. Encoded protein: CASSSQNLYGYTF. The chain is built from TRBV11-2 and TRBJ1-2; D remains unclear. V was pared by 4 bases and J by 4 bases, with 10 bases between. Germline assignment: CDR1 SGHAT and CDR2 FQNNGV. The CDR3 covers 13 residues.

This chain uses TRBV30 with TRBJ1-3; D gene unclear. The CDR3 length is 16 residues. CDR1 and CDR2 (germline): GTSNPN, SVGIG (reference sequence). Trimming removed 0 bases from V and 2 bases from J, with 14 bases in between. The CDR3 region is CAWSVPDGKPGNTIYF. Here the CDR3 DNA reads TGTGCCTGGAGTGTACCTGATGGGAAACCTGGAAACACCATATATTTT.

Here the CDR3 reads CASSQGQGAFGYTF. The CDR3 nucleotides are TGTGCCAGCAGCCAAGGACAGGGGGCCTTTGGCTACACCTTC. This sequence joins TRBV4-2 and TRBJ1-2, with 10 bases lining up with TRBD1. The germline V gene has CDR1 LGHNA and CDR2 YNFKEQ. This CDR3 is 14 amino acids long. V lost 1 base and J lost 7; bases outside the gene matches: 3.

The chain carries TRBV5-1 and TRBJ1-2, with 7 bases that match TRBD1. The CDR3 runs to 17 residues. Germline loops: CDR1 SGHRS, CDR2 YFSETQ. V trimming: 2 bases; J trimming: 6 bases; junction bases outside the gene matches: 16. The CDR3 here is CASSFSRAGQRKNGYTF. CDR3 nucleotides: TGCGCCAGCAGCTTTTCCCGGGCGGGACAGAGGAAAAATGGCTACACCTTC.

The CDR3 loop reads CASSAQIPGQGLEPEAFF. As DNA, the CDR3 is TGTGCCAGCAGCGCCCAAATCCCGGGACAGGGATTGGAGCCTGAAGCTTTCTTT. This rearrangement joins TRBV11-2 to TRBJ1-1; the match to TRBD1 covers 9 bases. With 5 bases clipped from V and 6 bases from J, the junction kept 19 bases outside the gene matches. Germline CDR1 is SGHAT and CDR2 is FQNNGV. This CDR3 contains 18 residues.

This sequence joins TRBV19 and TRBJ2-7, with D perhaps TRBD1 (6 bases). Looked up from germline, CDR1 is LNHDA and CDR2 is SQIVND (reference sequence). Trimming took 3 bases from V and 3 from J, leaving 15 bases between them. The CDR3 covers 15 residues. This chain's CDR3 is CASSIRAGAIYEQYF. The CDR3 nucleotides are TGTGCCAGTAGTATTAGGGCAGGGGCGATCTACGAGCAGTACTTC.

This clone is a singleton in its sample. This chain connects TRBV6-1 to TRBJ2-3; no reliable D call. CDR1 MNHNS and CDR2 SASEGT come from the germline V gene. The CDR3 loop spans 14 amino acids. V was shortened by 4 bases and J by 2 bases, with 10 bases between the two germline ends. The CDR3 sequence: CASSGPLHTDTQYF. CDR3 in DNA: TGTGCCAGCAGTGGGCCACTACACACAGATACGCAGTATTTT.

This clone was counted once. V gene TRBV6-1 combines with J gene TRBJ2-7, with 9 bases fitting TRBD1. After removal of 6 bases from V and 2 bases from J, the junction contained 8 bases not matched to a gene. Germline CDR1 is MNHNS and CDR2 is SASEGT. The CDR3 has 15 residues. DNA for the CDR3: TGTGCCAGCAGAGCCGGGACAGGGTTCCCCTACGAGCAGTACTTC. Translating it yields CASRAGTGFPYEQYF.

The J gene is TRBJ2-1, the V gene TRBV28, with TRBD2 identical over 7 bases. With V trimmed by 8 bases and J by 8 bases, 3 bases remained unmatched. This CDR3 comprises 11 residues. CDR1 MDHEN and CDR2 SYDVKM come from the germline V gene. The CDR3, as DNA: TGTGCCAGCGGGGGGAGGGATGAGCAGTTCTTC. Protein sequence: CASGGRDEQFF.